This T cell receptor beta chain was profiled in a study of regulatory T cells in long-lasting Graves disease. Study results and caveats: Sample size, which was small, may have reduced accuracy.

Documented time point: persistent/refractory GD, antithyroid drugs over 5 years with positive TRAb. RNA isolated from PBMCs was used to make the TCR library. Patients came through an endocrinology department, and that department was in Xi'an, China. Construction of the TCR beta libraries employed iRepertoire HTBI primers in conjunction with Arm-PCR of CDR3 regions. TCRdb recomputed calls from the multiplex PCR reads with MiXCR, one row per CDR3 protein. The sample yields 400,000 to 500,000 distinct CDR3 sequences, more than 20% seen once. A note on this clonotype: What it binds is not known. At one of its ends the junction is not consistent with the germline gene, which may arise from a read error.

The sequences come from peripheral blood mononuclear cells (PBMCs), collected when the disease was refractory, from a patient treated with antithyroid drugs. The sequence came from a female donor with Graves disease.

The CDR3, as DNA: TGTGCCATCAGTTTATTAGGGGGCTATGGCTACACCTTC. It translates to CAISLLGGYGYTF. The chain joins TRBV27 to TRBJ1-2; a weak D match, TRBD1 (6 bases). CDR1 is MNHEY, CDR2 SMNVEV, per germline (reference sequence). This CDR3 has 13 residues.